The 19 T cell receptor beta chains below were found in one sample sequenced in a study of regulatory T cells in long-lasting Graves disease. Sample time point: persistent/refractory GD, antithyroid drugs over 5 years with positive TRAb. Scientists built the TCR library using RNA that was extracted from PBMCs. Library construction for TCR beta used iRepertoire HTBI primers and Arm-PCR of CDR3 regions. TCRdb independently ran MiXCR on the multiplex PCR reads; one entry per CDR3 protein. Of about 460,000 distinct CDR3 sequences in the sample, under 25% are singletons; the top ten hold under 15%. The sample consisted of peripheral blood mononuclear cells (PBMCs), taken when the disease was refractory, from a patient treated with antithyroid drugs. Receptors were obtained from a female donor with Graves disease.

This clonotype was detected many times. The chain employs TRBV11-2 and TRBJ1-2; D is uncertain. Germline lookup yields CDR1 SGHAT and CDR2 FQNNGV. The V gene lost 1 base and the J gene lost 1 base, with 4 bases spanning the gap. CDR3 length: 13 amino acids. The CDR3, as DNA: TGTGCCAGCAGCTTAGGGATTAACTATGGCTACACCTTC. Translation: CASSLGINYGYTF. Combining the CDR3 with reference TRBV11-2 and TRBJ1-2 gives the whole variable domain EAGVAQSPRYKIIEKRQSVAFWCNPISGHATLYWYQQILGQGPKLLIQFQNNGVVDDSQLPKDRFSAERLKGVDSTLKIQPAKLEDSAVYLCASSLGINYGYTFGSGTRLTVV.

This clonotype was picked up a small number of times. The chain has TRBV6-1 and TRBJ2-5; 7 bases match TRBD1. Germline CDR1 is MNHNS and CDR2 is SASEGT. Trimming at V came to 6 bases and at J to 1 base, leaving 8 bases not matched to a gene. This CDR3 has 15 residues. For the CDR3, the DNA is TGTGCCAGCAGCAAGATACAGGGGCCCCAAGAGACCCAGTACTTC. Residues: CASSKIQGPQETQYF.

In this sample, this clonotype turned up a few times. This rearrangement joins TRBV28 to TRBJ2-7; 10 bases agree with TRBD1. After removal of 7 bases from V and 5 bases from J, the junction contained 11 bases not matched to a gene. The CDR3 is 15 residues long. Per the germline V gene, CDR1 is MDHEN and CDR2 is SYDVKM. CDR3 nucleotides: TGTGCCAGCAACGGGCCGGGACAGGGGATCAACGAGCAGTACTTC. It translates to CASNGPGQGINEQYF. Variable domain in full (rest from reference TRBV28 and TRBJ2-7): DVKVTQSSRYLVKRTGEKVFLECVQDMDHENMFWYRQDPGLGLRLIYFSYDVKMKEKGDIPEGYSVSREKKERFSLILESASTNQTSMYLCASNGPGQGINEQYFGPGTRLTVT.

In this sample, this clonotype turned up many times. The V gene is TRBV28, the J gene TRBJ2-7; the match to TRBD1 covers 10 bases. CDR3 length: 15 residues. Germline-derived CDR1 and CDR2 are MDHEN and SYDVKM. The trim removed 6 bases at V and 2 bases at J, leaving 7 bases unmatched. Written as DNA, the CDR3 is TGTGCCAGCAGCTTAGGAGGACAGGGGGCCTACGAGCAGTACTTC. Its protein is CASSLGGQGAYEQYF.

The chain has TRBV30 and TRBJ1-1; possibly TRBD1 for D (5 bases). The CDR3 spans 11 residues. Germline V lookup: CDR1 GTSNPN, CDR2 SVGIG (reference sequence). V lost 8 bases and J 3 bases, leaving 10 bases between the germline ends. The CDR3 sequence: CAADSDTEAFF. In DNA form, the CDR3 reads TGTGCCGCTGACAGTGACACTGAAGCTTTCTTT.

The chain couples TRBV20-1 to TRBJ2-7; 8 nucleotides align to TRBD2. CDR3 length: 13 residues. The V gene end was trimmed by 5 bases and the J gene end by 2 bases; junction bases not matched to a gene: 5. Germline lookup yields CDR1 DFQATT and CDR2 SNEGSKA (reference sequence). The CDR3 is CSAPSGHPYEQYF. The CDR3 nucleotides read TGCAGTGCTCCTAGCGGGCACCCCTACGAGCAGTACTTC.

This sequence joins TRBV29-1 and TRBJ1-2; TRBD1 aligns across 12 bases. The germline gives CDR1 SQVTM, CDR2 ANQGSEA. This CDR3 contains 13 residues. J lost 10 bases, V lost 6 bases, and 9 bases had no gene match. The CDR3 reads CSVATGTGGNYTF. Here the CDR3 DNA reads TGCAGCGTCGCGACAGGGACAGGGGGCAACTACACCTTC.

This clonotype was counted at least ten times. The chain is built from TRBV12-3 or TRBV12-4 and TRBJ2-2; tentatively, D is TRBD2 (7 bases). V gave up 0 bases and J gave up 4 bases, with 18 bases separating them. The CDR3 totals 18 residues. The CDR3 region is CASSLAYGGPLFTGELFF. The CDR3 DNA sequence: TGTGCCAGCAGTTTAGCGTACGGGGGGCCTCTCTTCACCGGGGAGCTGTTTTTT.

The rearrangement uses TRBV25-1 and TRBJ1-2; D may be TRBD1 (5 bases). CDR1 is MGHDK and CDR2 is SYGVNS in the germline V gene. CDR3 size: 13 residues. V was shortened by 6 bases and J by 8 bases, with 16 bases between the two germline ends. The chain's CDR3 is CASRGTSTRGYTF. As DNA, the CDR3 is TGTGCCAGCAGAGGGACTTCCACGAGGGGCTACACCTTC.

This clonotype was seen many times. The V gene is TRBV11-1, the J gene TRBJ2-7; D is perhaps TRBD1 or TRBD2 (5 bases each). The ends were cut back, 5 bases at V and 5 bases at J, with 19 bases in the middle. This CDR3 has 15 residues. Germline lookup yields CDR1 SGHAT and CDR2 FQDESV (reference sequence). Written as DNA, the CDR3 is TGTGCCAGCAGCGGGTGGGACGGGATTTCCCACGAGCAGTACTTC. Residues: CASSGWDGISHEQYF.

This clonotype was detected ten times or more. This chain joins TRBV7-2 and TRBJ2-7, with D perhaps matching TRBD2 (6 bases). Germline V CDR1 and CDR2: SGHTA, FQGNSA. Trimming cost V 2 bases and J 12 bases, with 17 bases left between them. The CDR3 spans 13 residues. In DNA, the CDR3 is TGTGCCAGCAGCTTAATTAGCACTAGCCCAAGGTACTTC. Translating gives CASSLISTSPRYF.

The genes are TRBV5-6 and TRBJ2-7; perhaps TRBD1 as D (6 bases). V lost 4 bases and J lost 3, with 14 bases in between. The CDR3 totals 14 residues. The germline V gene encodes CDR1 SGHDT and CDR2 YYEEEE. The CDR3, as DNA: TGTGCCAGCAGCCAGAATCGGGACAACTACGAGCAGTACTTC. Amino acids: CASSQNRDNYEQYF.

The rearrangement links TRBV12-3 or TRBV12-4 to TRBJ1-1; the D gene is possibly TRBD1 (5 bases). V lost 3 bases and J 1 base, leaving 18 bases between the germline ends. The length of the CDR3 is 17 residues. CDR3 in DNA: TGTGCCAGCAGTTTCCGCGGGGGTGTCGCGGAGAACACTGAAGCTTTCTTT. It specifies CASSFRGGVAENTEAFF.

Details on this clonotype: The junction departs from germline at one end; a sequencing error may be responsible. This chain links TRBV28 with TRBJ1-5, with unresolved D. The germline CDR1 and CDR2 sequences are MDHEN and SYDVKM. The CDR3 consists of 11 residues. The CDR3 region has the DNA TGTGCCGGCAGCCCTAATGGGGCCCAGCATTTT. This gives the protein CAGSPNGAQHF.

This clonotype came up many times. This chain uses TRBV6-5 with TRBJ1-2; D remains unclear. The ends were cut back, 1 base at V and 0 bases at J, with 12 bases in the middle. Germline CDR1 and CDR2: MNHEY and SVGAGI. The CDR3 runs 16 residues. The CDR3 nucleotides are TGTGCCAGCAGTTACTTCCGGGAAACAGCTAACTATGGCTACACCTTC. Protein: CASSYFRETANYGYTF.

This clonotype was found a few times. J is TRBJ2-7 and V is TRBV5-1; the match to TRBD1 covers 7 bases. CDR3 length equals 16 residues. The V and J ends lost 4 bases and 0 bases, in that order; junction bases with no gene match: 10. CDR1 and CDR2 (germline): SGHRS, YFSETQ. The CDR3 DNA sequence: TGCGCCAGCAGCCCTACGGCCGGACAGGTCTCCTACGAGCAGTACTTC. This gives the protein CASSPTAGQVSYEQYF.

With respect to this clonotype: This may arise from a read error, as a much more abundant clone is one base away. The V call is TRBV12-5, the J call TRBJ1-5, with unresolved D. This CDR3 is built from 12 residues. Germline V lookup: CDR1 LGHNT, CDR2 FRNRAP. CDR3 loop: CVSGLTHWPQHF. The CDR3 bases are TGTGTTAGTGGTTTGACTCACTGGCCCCAGCATTTT.

The V call is TRBV20-1, the J call TRBJ2-7, with D unclear. Trimming cost V 6 bases and J 2 bases, with 14 bases left between them. CDR1 DFQATT and CDR2 SNEGSKA come from the germline V gene (reference sequence). The CDR3 covers 13 residues. CDR3 in amino acids: CSAPRAFPYEQYF. DNA for the CDR3: TGCAGTGCCCCCCGGGCCTTCCCCTACGAGCAGTACTTC.

The table lists this clonotype with many counts. This chain connects TRBV7-8 to TRBJ1-2, with D perhaps TRBD1 (6 bases). The germline V gene encodes CDR1 SGHVS and CDR2 FQNEAQ. This CDR3 has 14 residues. Trimming removed 3 bases at V and 4 bases at J, with 12 bases between. CDR3 in DNA: TGTGCCAGCAGCTTTGTTGGACAGTCCTATGGCTACACCTTC. It yields the protein CASSFVGQSYGYTF.